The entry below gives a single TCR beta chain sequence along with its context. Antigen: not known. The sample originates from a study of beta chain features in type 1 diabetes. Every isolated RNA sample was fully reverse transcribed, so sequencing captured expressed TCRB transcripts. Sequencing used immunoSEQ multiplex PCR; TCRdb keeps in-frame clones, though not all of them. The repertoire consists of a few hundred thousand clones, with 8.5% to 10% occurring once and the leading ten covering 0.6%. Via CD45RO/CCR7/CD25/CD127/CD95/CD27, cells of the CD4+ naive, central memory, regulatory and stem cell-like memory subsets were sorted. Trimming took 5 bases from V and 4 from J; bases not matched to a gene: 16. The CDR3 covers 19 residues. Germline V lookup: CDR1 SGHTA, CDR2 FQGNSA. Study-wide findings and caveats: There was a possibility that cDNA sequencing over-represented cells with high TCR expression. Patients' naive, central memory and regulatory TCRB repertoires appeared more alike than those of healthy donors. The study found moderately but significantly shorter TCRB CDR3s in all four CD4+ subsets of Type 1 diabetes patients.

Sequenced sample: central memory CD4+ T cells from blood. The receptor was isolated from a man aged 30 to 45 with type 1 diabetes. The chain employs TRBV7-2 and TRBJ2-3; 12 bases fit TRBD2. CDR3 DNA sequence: TGTGCCAGCAGCCGGAGGCCTGGGCTAGCGGGAGGGTGGGCAGATACGCAGTATTTT. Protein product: CASSRRPGLAGGWADTQYF.